This record looks at one T cell receptor (beta chain) sequence and its context. What it binds is unknown. This entry is derived from a study of cytomegalovirus exposure and HLA in healthy donors. Study background: Around four fifths of 398 genotyped donors fell in the Caucasian-associated ancestry cluster. Study-level results: A later analysis found most CMV-associated TCR beta chains apparently HLA-restricted.

The study ran its PCR with 60 Vbeta and 13 Jbeta primers. The data were produced by immunoSEQ multiplex PCR, yet TCRdb's version contains in-frame clones alone and is incomplete. The data show about 160,000 clones, 60% to 80% seen once. Sequencing was done on a sample of PBMCs. The TCR comes from a woman aged 25-40 years in good health and CMV-seronegative.

This CDR3 is CASSLVRDIMNTEAFF. CDR3 bases: TGCGCCAGCAGCTTGGTTCGGGACATAATGAACACTGAAGCTTTCTTT. The rearrangement uses TRBV5-1 and TRBJ1-1, with a tentative D call TRBD1 (6 bases). In germline, CDR1 is SGHRS, CDR2 YFSETQ. V lost 0 bases, J lost 0 bases, and 12 bases lay in between. This CDR3 has 16 amino acids.